This T cell receptor (beta chain) was documented in a study of blood T cell repertoires in COVID-19. Assay: immunoSEQ multiplex PCR; the TCRdb copy retains only in-frame clones and omits some. The table includes some 50,000 clones, around 88% detected once. Germline V gene sequence: CDR1 KGHSH, CDR2 LQKENI. The CDR3 spans 14 residues. V gave up 1 base and J gave up 5 bases; unmatched junction bases: 1. The chain combines TRBV18 with TRBJ1-4, with 7 bases fitting TRBD1. Specimen: peripheral blood. The clonotype comes from a human donor in a cohort sampled during active COVID-19. The CDR3 DNA reads as TGTGCCAGCTCACCACAGGGGGCAAATGAAAAACTGTTTTTT. Translation: CASSPQGANEKLFF.